The next 13 T cell receptor beta chains were all read from a single sample in a study of memory CD4+ T cells and cytomegalovirus serostatus. The sort gate was single viable CD3+CD4+CD8-CD45RO+ cells for memory CD4+ T cells. Using immunoSEQ multiplex PCR, the repertoire was profiled, and TCRdb retains in-frame clones only, with some absent. The sample contains 55,000 to 65,000 clones, about 81% of which appear only once. What was sequenced was memory CD4+ T cells from blood. These receptors were obtained from an adult in good health and CMV-seronegative.

J is TRBJ2-1 and V is TRBV7-3, with D perhaps matching TRBD2 (6 bases). The CDR3 totals 15 residues. The germline CDR1 and CDR2 sequences are SGHTA and FQGTGA. Trimming stripped 5 bases from V and 7 bases from J, with 18 bases between. The CDR3 DNA reads as TGTGCCAGCAGCCCCACGGGGGAGTACCGTAATGAGCAGTTCTTC. Its protein is CASSPTGEYRNEQFF.

This rearrangement joins TRBV28 to TRBJ1-5; maybe TRBD1 (6 bases). V lost 5 bases, J lost 1 base, and 15 bases lay in between. The CDR3 totals 16 residues. Germline V gives CDR1 MDHEN, CDR2 SYDVKM. CDR3 coding DNA: TGTGCCAGCAGTCCCCGGGACAAAGGCAGCAATCAGCCCCAGCATTTT. The encoded protein is CASSPRDKGSNQPQHF.

The rearrangement links TRBV5-1 to TRBJ2-5, with TRBD2 as a possible D gene (7 bases). The germline V and J ends were trimmed by 4 bases and 2 bases, with 12 bases remaining between them. CDR1 and CDR2 (germline): SGHRS, YFSETQ. CDR3 size: 14 residues. CDR3 region: CASSPGGSQETQYF. The CDR3, as DNA: TGCGCCAGCAGCCCGGGGGGCAGTCAAGAGACCCAGTACTTC.

The gene calls are TRBV5-1 and TRBJ2-2; possibly TRBD1 for D (5 bases). V dropped 9 bases and J dropped 1 base, with 7 bases sitting between them. CDR3 length equals 12 residues. The germline V gene encodes CDR1 SGHRS and CDR2 YFSETQ. CDR3: CATGQNTGELFF. CDR3 nucleotide sequence: TGCGCCACCGGACAGAACACCGGGGAGCTGTTTTTT.

The V call is TRBV19, the J call TRBJ1-3; D is undetermined. This CDR3 region has 16 residues. V was cut by 4 bases and J by 0 bases, with 13 bases left in between. Germline values: CDR1 LNHDA, CDR2 SQIVND (reference sequence). For the CDR3, the DNA is TGTGCCAGTAGTACCCCCGGCGCGAGCTCTGGAAACACCATATATTTT. Amino acids: CASSTPGASSGNTIYF.

The chain carries TRBV5-4 and TRBJ2-1; perhaps TRBD2 as D (6 bases). The CDR3 consists of 14 residues. Germline CDR1 is SGHNT and CDR2 is YYREEE (reference sequence). The germline V and J ends were trimmed by 0 bases and 7 bases, with 11 bases remaining between them. The CDR3 DNA reads as TGTGCCAGCAGCTTGGTCGGGAGAGATAATGAGCAGTTCTTC. It translates to CASSLVGRDNEQFF.

This chain connects TRBV9 to TRBJ1-1, with 7 bases that match TRBD1. J was trimmed by 0 bases and V by 0 bases; bases with no gene match: 2. Germline loops: CDR1 SGDLS, CDR2 YYNGEE. The CDR3 length is 15 residues. CDR3 in amino acids: CASSVVDRLNTEAFF. The DNA of the CDR3 is TGTGCCAGCAGCGTAGTGGACAGGTTGAACACTGAAGCTTTCTTT.

The V gene is TRBV19, the J gene TRBJ1-3; 9 nucleotides match TRBD1. Per the germline V gene, CDR1 is LNHDA and CDR2 is SQIVND (reference sequence). This CDR3 spans 15 amino acids. V was pared by 8 bases and J by 2 bases, with 7 bases of the junction left unmatched. The CDR3 loop reads CASGQGMSAGNTIYF. The CDR3 DNA is TGTGCCAGTGGACAGGGGATGAGCGCTGGAAACACCATATATTTT.

The genes are TRBV5-4 and TRBJ2-7; the match to TRBD2 covers 15 bases. Germline V gene sequence: CDR1 SGHNT, CDR2 YYREEE (reference sequence). CDR3 size: 16 residues. The trim removed 4 bases at V and 5 bases at J, leaving 7 bases unmatched. In DNA form, the CDR3 reads TGTGCCAGCAGCCCCGGACTAGCGGGAGGGTTACACGAGCAGTACTTC. Translating it yields CASSPGLAGGLHEQYF.

The chain joins TRBV28 to TRBJ2-7; D is ambiguous. CDR1 and CDR2 (germline): MDHEN, SYDVKM. CDR3 length: 13 amino acids. The ends were cut back, 2 bases at V and 2 bases at J, with 7 bases in the middle. CDR3 DNA: TGTGCCAGCAGTTTACGGAAAGCCTACGAGCAGTACTTC. Its protein is CASSLRKAYEQYF. Complete variable domain (other parts from reference TRBV28 and TRBJ2-7): DVKVTQSSRYLVKRTGEKVFLECVQDMDHENMFWYRQDPGLGLRLIYFSYDVKMKEKGDIPEGYSVSREKKERFSLILESASTNQTSMYLCASSLRKAYEQYFGPGTRLTVT.

This clone was seen once. The chain joins TRBV4-3 to TRBJ1-2; D remains unclear. CDR1 and CDR2 from the germline V gene are LGHNA and YSLEER. The CDR3 is 13 amino acids. The ends were cut back, 0 bases at V and 8 bases at J, with 10 bases in the middle. CDR3 DNA: TGCGCCAGCAGCCAAGAACGGGGTCAGGGCTACACCTTC. Translation: CASSQERGQGYTF.

This chain joins TRBV2 and TRBJ2-3; no reliable D call. Between the trimmed V and J ends, which lost 4 bases and 0 bases, there was a span of 5 bases. Germline V gene data show CDR1 as SNHLY and CDR2 as FYNNEI. The CDR3 extends over 13 amino acids. The CDR3 DNA is TGTGCCAGCAGTGGAGAAAGCACAGATACGCAGTATTTT. Translating it yields CASSGESTDTQYF.

The chain links TRBV4-3 to TRBJ2-1, with 10 bases lining up with TRBD2. V was clipped by 0 bases and J by 8 bases; unmatched bases: 7. Germline CDR1 reads LGHNA; CDR2 reads YSLEER. The CDR3 runs to 16 residues. The CDR3: CASSQEWLAGDYEQFF. The CDR3 DNA sequence: TGCGCCAGCAGCCAAGAATGGCTAGCGGGAGATTATGAGCAGTTCTTC.